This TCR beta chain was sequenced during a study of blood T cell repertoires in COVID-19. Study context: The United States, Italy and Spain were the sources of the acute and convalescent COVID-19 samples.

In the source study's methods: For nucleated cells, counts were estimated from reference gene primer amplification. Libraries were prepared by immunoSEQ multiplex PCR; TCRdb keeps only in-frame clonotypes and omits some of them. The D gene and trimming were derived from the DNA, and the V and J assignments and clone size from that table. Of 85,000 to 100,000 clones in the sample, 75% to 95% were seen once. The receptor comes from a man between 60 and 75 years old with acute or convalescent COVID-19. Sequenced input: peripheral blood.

The CDR3 sequence: CASSLRVDNNEQFF. The CDR3, as DNA: TGTGCCAGCAGTTTACGGGTGGATAACAATGAGCAGTTCTTC. V is TRBV27 and J is TRBJ2-1; D not resolved. CDR1 and CDR2 (germline): MNHEY, SMNVEV (reference sequence). The CDR3 is 14 amino acids. The V end was cut by 2 bases, the J end by 5 bases, with 10 bases between.